Here is one TCR beta chain with its context. What it binds is not known. TCRdb's table, derived via immunoSEQ multiplex PCR, lists solely in-frame clones and lacks some. The table lists 100,000 or so clones, roughly 80% of them singletons, with 15% to 20% in the top ten. The V and J ends lost 2 bases and 5 bases respectively, with 12 bases between them. This CDR3 is 15 amino acids long. Germline values: CDR1 MDHEN, CDR2 SYDVKM. This sample stems from a study of Ad26.COV2.S vaccination and SARS-CoV-2 variants. Study conclusions and caveats: Post-vaccination breadth of spike-specific CD8+ and CD4+ T cell responses was reportedly substantial. Placebo recipients showed lower spike-specific TCR breadth than vaccinees. Possible underestimation of total T cell responses by the TCR breadth and depth analyses was noted. Non-spike TCR breadth showed similarity between vaccine and placebo recipients.

V gene TRBV28 combines with J gene TRBJ1-4, with a weak D call TRBD1 (6 bases). The TCR was taken from a human donor who had recovered from COVID-19. The starting material was peripheral blood, obtained after recovery from COVID-19. The CDR3 sequence is CASSLPTGENEKLFF. For the CDR3, the DNA is TGTGCCAGCAGTTTACCGACAGGCGAAAATGAAAAACTGTTTTTT.